This TCR beta chain was found in a study of blood T cell repertoires in COVID-19. At the level of the study: T cells, B-cell-depleted T cells, or PBMCs supplied cDNA or gDNA.

In the source study's methods: Amplification with reference gene primers provided the estimates of nucleated cell counts. Clones were read by immunoSEQ multiplex PCR, and TCRdb kept only the in-frame ones, dropping some. V, J and clone size are taken as reported in that table, and D and trimming were inferred from the DNA itself. The repertoire holds under 300,000 clones, with approximately 91% as singletons. Recruits, aged roughly 18 to 100 years, lived in 25 or so US areas. Participants were placed into cohorts based on the clinical history they reported. V was trimmed by 0 bases and J by 9 bases, leaving 6 bases between them. This CDR3 spans 11 amino acids. Looked up from germline, CDR1 is DFQATT and CDR2 is SNEGSKA (reference sequence).

The source of this sequence is a woman aged 40 to 50 with acute COVID-19. The rearrangement joins TRBV20-1 to TRBJ2-1; D remains ambiguous. Sample: PBMCs or T cells enriched from blood (not recorded which). CDR3 amino acids: CSARDYSEQFF. The CDR3 region has the DNA TGCAGTGCTAGAGATTACTCTGAGCAGTTCTTC.